Listed below are T cell receptor beta chains from one sample, sequenced in a study of cytomegalovirus exposure and HLA in healthy donors. Libraries were prepared by immunoSEQ multiplex PCR; TCRdb keeps only in-frame clonotypes and omits some of them. This sample has 150,000 to 200,000 clones; approximately 85% occur once, and the top ten carry approximately 9.4%. The sample was PBMCs. These receptors were obtained from a man aged 18 to 30 in good health and CMV-seropositive. The conserved cysteine and the conserved F or W are not part of the CDR3 here. A D gene is named only where the DNA matches it firmly.

J gene: TRBJ2-7
D gene: TRBD1
V gene: TRBV7-6
CDR3 protein: ASSLGDRAEQY

J gene: TRBJ2-5
D gene: TRBD2
V gene: TRBV9
CDR3 protein: ASSVSSGGVETQY

J gene: TRBJ2-7
D gene: .
V gene: TRBV7-2
CDR3 protein: ASSPRVRDEQY

J gene: TRBJ2-1
D gene: TRBD2
V gene: TRBV5-1
CDR3 protein: ASSLPSGAYNEQF

J gene: TRBJ1-6
D gene: TRBD1
V gene: TRBV18
CDR3 protein: ASSKDRVNSPLH

J gene: TRBJ2-3
D gene: TRBD2
V gene: TRBV14
CDR3 protein: ASSQLAGPTDTQY

J gene: TRBJ2-1
D gene: TRBD2
V gene: TRBV9
CDR3 protein: ASSVDGGDYNEQF

J gene: TRBJ1-1
D gene: .
V gene: TRBV6-1
CDR3 protein: ASSTHPAGETEAF

J gene: TRBJ1-2
D gene: TRBD1
V gene: TRBV27
CDR3 protein: ASSLSRGLYGYT

J gene: TRBJ1-5
D gene: .
V gene: TRBV15
CDR3 protein: ATSRERNQPQH

J gene: TRBJ2-5
D gene: TRBD1
V gene: TRBV7-6
CDR3 protein: ASSLWTGGVRETQY

J gene: TRBJ2-3
D gene: TRBD2
V gene: TRBV7-2
CDR3 protein: ASRRGGSTDTQY

J gene: TRBJ1-1
D gene: .
V gene: TRBV5-1
CDR3 protein: ASSLATGTMNTEAF

J gene: TRBJ1-6
D gene: TRBD1
V gene: TRBV5-8
CDR3 protein: ASSLEAGGSPLH

J gene: TRBJ2-6
D gene: .
V gene: TRBV6-1
CDR3 protein: ASSGTVSGANVLT

J gene: TRBJ1-2
D gene: .
V gene: TRBV6-5
CDR3 protein: ASSSVWGDYGYT

J gene: TRBJ2-1
D gene: TRBD2
V gene: TRBV5-1
CDR3 protein: ASSLGLAGGYNEQF

J gene: TRBJ1-3
D gene: TRBD1
V gene: TRBV6-5
CDR3 protein: ASGTGGAGNTIY